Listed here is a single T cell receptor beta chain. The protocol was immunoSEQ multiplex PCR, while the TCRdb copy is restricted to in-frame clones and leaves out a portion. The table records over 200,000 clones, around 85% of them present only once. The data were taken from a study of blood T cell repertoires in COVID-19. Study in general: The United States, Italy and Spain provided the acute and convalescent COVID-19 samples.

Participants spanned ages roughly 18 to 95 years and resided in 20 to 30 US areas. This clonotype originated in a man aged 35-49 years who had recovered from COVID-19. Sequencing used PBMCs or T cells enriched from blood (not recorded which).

CDR3 nucleotide sequence: TGTGCCACCAGCGGATCTAGCGGGAGCCCCTCCTACAATGAGCAGTTCTTC. It encodes CATSGSSGSPSYNEQFF. The chain has TRBV15 and TRBJ2-1, with TRBD2 identical over 10 bases. This CDR3 region has 17 residues. CDR1 and CDR2 from the germline V gene are LNHNV and YYDKDF (reference sequence). With 5 bases clipped from V and 0 bases from J, the junction kept 7 bases outside the gene matches.